This record concerns one T cell receptor beta chain sequence. This sample is part of a study of blood T cell repertoires in COVID-19. Study at large: PBMCs, B-cell-depleted T cells, or T cells provided the cDNA or gDNA that made up the material.

The J segment lost 4 bases and the V segment lost 3 bases, leaving 7 bases of the junction unmatched. The CDR3 is 15 residues long. Germline CDR1 reads LNHDA; CDR2 reads SQIVND (reference sequence). The study drew participants aged about 18 to 95 years from approximately 25 US areas. In the original workflow: Amplification of reference gene primers was used by the study to estimate nucleated cell counts. Measured with immunoSEQ multiplex PCR; TCRdb has only the in-frame clones, and not every one. The DNA gave D and trimming, while V, J and clone size come from that table. Counted here are 400,000 to 550,000 clones, 70% to 90% occurring once; the ten biggest clones make up around 1.8%.

The source is a woman younger than 30 with acute COVID-19. Material: PBMCs or T cells enriched from blood (not recorded which). The chain carries TRBV19 and TRBJ2-7; TRBD2 agrees at 9 bases. The CDR3 coding sequence is TGTGCCAGTAGTATTGTTGCTAGCGGGACGTACGAGCAGTACTTC. It yields the protein CASSIVASGTYEQYF.